This TCR beta chain was sequenced for a study of T cell responses to AZD1222 COVID-19 vaccine (dated by TCRdb to the early 2020s). Concerning the study at large: AZD1222 recipients with second doses at about 4 weeks or about 12 weeks were pooled, because spike-specific TCR depth and breadth did not differ between schedules. Trial participants were enrolled by age into subgroups of 18-55, 56-69 and 70-plus years, and around 150, 28 and 57 TCR-sequenced participants, respectively, were included in these subgroups. A total of about 230 trial participants underwent TCR sequencing, of whom roughly 210 received two doses of AZD1222 and about 25 received two doses of the MenACWY control vaccine.

What the research found in general, with its limitations: A significant rise in spike-specific TCR breadth and depth was observed after two AZD1222 doses relative to day 0 and relative to MenACWY recipients. Because no samples from the day 14 peak response were available, repertoires could be characterized only after the peak T cell response. Participants were mostly white British, with more females than males. The authors suggested clonal diversity may have been underestimated. The 56-69-year group was small, and its depth increase did not reach significance, likely because of low power. Only six AZD1222 recipients were SARS-CoV-2 seropositive at baseline, limiting conclusions about previously exposed vaccinees. Reportedly, close to half of the unique spike-specific TCRs recognized epitopes lying outside the regions that are mutated in the B.1.351 and B.1.1.7 variants. The vaccine-associated CD4 TCRs covered the entire spike protein, and the dominant responses fell in regions 160-218 and 743-854.

The CDR3 regions of human TCRbeta chains were subjected to immunosequencing. In the authors' own workflow: TCRs in the repertoires were compared against a reference library of SARS-CoV-2-specific TCRs that had been generated with the MIRA antigen-specificity platform. Breadth meant the fraction of unique TCRs that were SARS-CoV-2-associated, whereas depth meant the fraction of total T cells that were SARS-CoV-2-associated. Using the MIRA data, each spike-specific TCR was mapped to the spike region that the TCR reacts to and placed in a CD4 or CD8 class. Log10-transformed breadth and depth values were compared by one-way ANOVA with Sidak's multiple comparisons tests. In TCRdb, the immuneACCESS table is reduced to in-frame sequences with V and J assigned. These tables do not hold every clone; where another copy was compared, an unresolved V gene accounts for under half, and the others remain unexplained. The D gene and trimming were derived from the DNA, and the V and J assignments and clone size from that table. Recorded for this sample are approximately 92,000 clones; more than 75% of them occurred a single time. In total, the top ten clones hold roughly 10% of the sample.

The sample's time point label, decoded: baseline before first vaccination. Vaccinee samples came from UK trials COV001 and COV002, including a single-blind randomized controlled phase 2/3 trial of AZD1222 (ChAdOx1 nCoV-19) in healthy adults. For TCRbeta chain sequencing, PBMC samples were collected from trial participants at day 0 and at day 28 after the second dose. V and J are trimmed by 6 bases and 0 bases, and the gene matches miss 4 bases of the junction. Looking up the germline V gene yields CDR1 MDHEN and CDR2 SYDVKM. The CDR3 starts with the cysteine, ends with the phenylalanine, and has 14 residues. Kept here is only the CDR3 DNA, which spans 42 bases and is read in frame from base 1. For this clone: Its antigen remains undetermined. No base quality information exists; no much larger clone differs at one position.

The starting material was peripheral blood, obtained on day 0 of AZD1222 vaccination. The clonotype originates from an adult in good health. The chain links TRBV28 with TRBJ2-7; TRBD1 fits 8 bases in the junction. In nucleotides, the sequence is TGTGCCAGCAGACCGGGACAGGTCTCCTACGAGCAGTACTTC. The translation is CASRPGQVSYEQYF.